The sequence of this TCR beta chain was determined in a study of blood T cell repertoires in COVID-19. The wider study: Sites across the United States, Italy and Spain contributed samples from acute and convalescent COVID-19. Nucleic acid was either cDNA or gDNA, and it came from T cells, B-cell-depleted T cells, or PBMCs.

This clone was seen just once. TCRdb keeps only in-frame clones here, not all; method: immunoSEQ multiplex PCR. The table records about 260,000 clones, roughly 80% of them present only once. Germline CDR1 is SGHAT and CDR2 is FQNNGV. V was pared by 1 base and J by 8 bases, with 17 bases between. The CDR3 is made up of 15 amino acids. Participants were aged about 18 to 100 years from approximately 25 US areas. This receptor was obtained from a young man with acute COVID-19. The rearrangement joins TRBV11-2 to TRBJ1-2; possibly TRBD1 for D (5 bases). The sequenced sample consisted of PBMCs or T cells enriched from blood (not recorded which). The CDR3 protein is CASSLVAPGQGGYTF. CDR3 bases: TGTGCCAGCAGCTTAGTGGCCCCAGGGCAGGGCGGCTACACCTTC.